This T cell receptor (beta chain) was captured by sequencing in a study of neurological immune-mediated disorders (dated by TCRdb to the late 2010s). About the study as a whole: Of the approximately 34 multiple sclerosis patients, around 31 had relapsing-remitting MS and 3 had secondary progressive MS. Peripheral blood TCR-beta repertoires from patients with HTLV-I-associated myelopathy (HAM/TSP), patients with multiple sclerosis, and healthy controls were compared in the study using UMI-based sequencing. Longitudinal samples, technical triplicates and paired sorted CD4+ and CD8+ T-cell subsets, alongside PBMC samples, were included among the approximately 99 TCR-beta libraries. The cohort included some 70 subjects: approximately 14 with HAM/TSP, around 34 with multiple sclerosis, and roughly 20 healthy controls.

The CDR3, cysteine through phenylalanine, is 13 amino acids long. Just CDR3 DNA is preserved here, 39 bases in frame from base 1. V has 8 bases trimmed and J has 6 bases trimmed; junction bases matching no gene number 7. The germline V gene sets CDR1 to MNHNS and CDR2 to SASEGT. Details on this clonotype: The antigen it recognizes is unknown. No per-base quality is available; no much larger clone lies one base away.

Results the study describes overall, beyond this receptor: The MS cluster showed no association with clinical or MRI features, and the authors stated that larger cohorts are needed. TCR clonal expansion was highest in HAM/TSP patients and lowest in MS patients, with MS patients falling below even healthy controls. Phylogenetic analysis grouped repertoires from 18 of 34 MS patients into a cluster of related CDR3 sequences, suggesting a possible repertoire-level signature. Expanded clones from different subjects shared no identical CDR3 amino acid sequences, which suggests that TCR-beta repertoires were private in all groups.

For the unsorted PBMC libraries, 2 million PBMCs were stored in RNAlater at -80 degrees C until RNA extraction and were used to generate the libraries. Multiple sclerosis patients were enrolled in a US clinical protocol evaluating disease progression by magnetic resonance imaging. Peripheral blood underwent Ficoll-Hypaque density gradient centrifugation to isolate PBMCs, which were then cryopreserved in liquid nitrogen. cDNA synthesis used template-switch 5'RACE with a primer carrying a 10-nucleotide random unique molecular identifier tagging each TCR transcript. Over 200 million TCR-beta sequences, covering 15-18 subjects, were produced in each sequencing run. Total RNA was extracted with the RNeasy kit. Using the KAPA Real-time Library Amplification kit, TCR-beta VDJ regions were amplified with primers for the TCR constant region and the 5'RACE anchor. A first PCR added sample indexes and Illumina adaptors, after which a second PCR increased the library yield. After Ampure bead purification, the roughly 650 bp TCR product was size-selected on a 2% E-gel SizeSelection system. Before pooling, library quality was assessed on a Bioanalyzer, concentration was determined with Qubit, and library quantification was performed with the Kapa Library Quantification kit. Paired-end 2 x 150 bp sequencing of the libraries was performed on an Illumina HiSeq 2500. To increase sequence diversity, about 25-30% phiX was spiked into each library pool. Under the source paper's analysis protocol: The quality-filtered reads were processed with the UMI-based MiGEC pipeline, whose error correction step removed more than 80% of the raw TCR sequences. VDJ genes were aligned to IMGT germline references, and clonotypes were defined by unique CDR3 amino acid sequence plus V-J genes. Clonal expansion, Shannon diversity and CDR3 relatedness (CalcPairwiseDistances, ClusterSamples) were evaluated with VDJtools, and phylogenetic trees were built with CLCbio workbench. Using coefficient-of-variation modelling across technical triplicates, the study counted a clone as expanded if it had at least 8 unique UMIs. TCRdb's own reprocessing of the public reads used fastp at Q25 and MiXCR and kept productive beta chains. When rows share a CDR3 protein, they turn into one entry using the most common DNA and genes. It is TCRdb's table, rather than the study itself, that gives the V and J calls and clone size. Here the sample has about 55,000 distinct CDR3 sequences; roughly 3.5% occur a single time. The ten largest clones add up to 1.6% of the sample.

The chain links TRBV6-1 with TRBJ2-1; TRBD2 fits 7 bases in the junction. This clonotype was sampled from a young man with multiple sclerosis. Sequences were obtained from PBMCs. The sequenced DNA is TGTGCCAGCTGGGGGGGGGGGTTCAATGAGCAGTTCTTC. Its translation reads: CASWGGGFNEQFF.